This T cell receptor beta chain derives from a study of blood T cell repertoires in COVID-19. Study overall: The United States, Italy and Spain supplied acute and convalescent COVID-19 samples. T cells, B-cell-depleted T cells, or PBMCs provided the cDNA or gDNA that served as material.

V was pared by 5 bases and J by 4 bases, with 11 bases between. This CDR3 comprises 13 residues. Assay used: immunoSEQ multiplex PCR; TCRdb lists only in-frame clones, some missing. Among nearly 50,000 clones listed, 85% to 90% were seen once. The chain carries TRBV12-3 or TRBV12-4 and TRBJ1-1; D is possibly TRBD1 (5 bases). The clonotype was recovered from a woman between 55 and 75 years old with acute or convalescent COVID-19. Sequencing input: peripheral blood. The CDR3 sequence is CASSARVSTEAFF. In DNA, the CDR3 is TGTGCCAGCAGTGCCAGGGTAAGCACTGAAGCTTTCTTT.